This T cell receptor beta chain is drawn from a study of blood T cell repertoires in COVID-19. Followed longitudinally, the Seattle patients had been enrolled during active infection. The CDR3 is 15 residues long. Germline loops: CDR1 SGHTA, CDR2 FQGTGA. The V gene lost 0 bases and the J gene lost 3 bases, with 9 bases spanning the gap. Produced via immunoSEQ multiplex PCR; TCRdb's table is partial and in-frame only. The table lists 150,000 to 200,000 clones, approximately 79% of them singletons. The sequenced sample consisted of peripheral blood. This clonotype was sampled from a woman aged 40 to 50 with COVID-19, enrolled during active disease. This chain connects TRBV7-3 to TRBJ2-1, with D possibly being TRBD2 (6 bases). The CDR3 DNA follows: TGTGCCAGCAGCTTAACTAGCGGACACTACAATGAGCAGTTCTTC. Translation: CASSLTSGHYNEQFF.